The rows below give T cell receptor beta chains drawn from one sample of a study of blood T cell repertoires in COVID-19. Repertoires were generated with immunoSEQ multiplex PCR, while TCRdb's copy carries only in-frame clones and drops some. The sample yields roughly 240,000 clones, 70% to 85% seen once. Material for sequencing was peripheral blood. These receptors came from a woman older than 75 with acute or convalescent COVID-19. Both conserved end residues are part of each CDR3. A D gene is named only where the DNA matches it firmly. The size of a clone is reported for some rows only, either as once, few or many, or as a class for expanded clones.

j_gene | v_gene | abundance | d_gene | len | CDR3aa | CDR3nt
TRBJ2-2 | TRBV9 | . | . | 16 | CASSVAPGANTGELFF | TGTGCCAGCAGCGTAGCCCCGGGGGCGAACACCGGGGAGCTGTTTTTT
TRBJ1-5 | TRBV19 | . | TRBD1 | 16 | CASSGWDQGAFQPQHF | TGTGCCAGTAGTGGGTGGGACCAGGGGGCATTTCAGCCCCAGCATTTT
TRBJ1-2 | TRBV19 | . | . | 12 | CASSTAGYGYTF | TGTGCCAGTAGTACCGCAGGGTATGGCTACACCTTC
TRBJ2-5 | TRBV2 | . | TRBD1 | 14 | CASSGQGSQETQYF | TGTGCCAGCAGTGGACAGGGGTCTCAAGAGACCCAGTACTTC
TRBJ2-1 | TRBV6-2/TRBV6-3 | . | TRBD1 | 15 | CASSSAGQGHNEQFF | TGTGCCAGCAGTTCCGCCGGACAGGGCCACAATGAGCAGTTCTTC
TRBJ2-5 | TRBV5-4 | . | TRBD2 | 15 | CASSLSGGGGETQYF | TGTGCCAGCAGCCTCAGCGGGGGGGGAGGGGAGACCCAGTACTTC
TRBJ2-3 | TRBV18 | . | TRBD1 | 15 | CASSPGQISTDTQYF | TGTGCCAGCTCACCGGGACAGATTAGCACAGATACGCAGTATTTT
TRBJ2-1 | TRBV11-2 | once | . | 13 | CASGGPSGNEQFF | TGTGCCAGCGGAGGACCATCGGGCAATGAGCAGTTCTTC
TRBJ1-2 | TRBV28 | . | TRBD1 | 13 | CASNPDREYGYTF | TGTGCCAGCAACCCGGACAGGGAATATGGCTACACCTTC
TRBJ1-2 | TRBV12-3/TRBV12-4 | . | . | 13 | CASSLGHNYGYTF | TGTGCCAGCAGTTTAGGACATAACTATGGCTACACCTTC
TRBJ2-2 | TRBV6-5 | . | TRBD2 | 15 | CASSYVAGFSGELFF | TGTGCCAGCAGTTATGTAGCGGGGTTCTCCGGGGAGCTGTTTTTT
TRBJ2-3 | TRBV7-9 | . | TRBD1 | 14 | CASSTDRVADTQYF | TGTGCCAGCAGCACCGACAGGGTCGCAGATACGCAGTATTTT
TRBJ1-2 | TRBV18 | once | . | 13 | CASSPGENYGYTF | TGTGCCAGCTCACCTGGAGAAAACTATGGCTACACCTTC
TRBJ2-7 | TRBV11-1 | few | . | 13 | CASGARHIPEQYF | TGTGCCAGCGGGGCTAGACACATACCCGAGCAGTACTTC
TRBJ1-5 | TRBV2 | . | . | 13 | CASSLSGTQPQHF | TGTGCCAGCAGTTTATCAGGGACACAGCCCCAGCATTTT
TRBJ1-4 | TRBV5-1 | . | . | 14 | CASSWEGRNEKLFF | TGCGCCAGCAGTTGGGAGGGAAGGAATGAAAAACTGTTTTTT
TRBJ1-1 | TRBV7-2 | . | . | 15 | CASSLALVGLTEAFF | TGTGCCAGCAGCTTAGCGCTCGTGGGACTCACTGAAGCTTTCTTT
TRBJ2-2 | TRBV11-2 | once | TRBD2 | 16 | CASSRQAGANTGELFF | TGTGCCAGCAGCAGACAAGCGGGAGCAAACACCGGGGAGCTGTTTTTT
TRBJ1-1 | TRBV2 | . | . | 14 | CASSADLRSTEAFF | TGTGCCAGCAGTGCAGACCTGAGGAGCACTGAAGCTTTCTTT
TRBJ1-3 | TRBV25-1 | . | TRBD1 | 15 | CASSDPRQGFNTIYF | TGTGCCAGCAGTGACCCTAGACAGGGTTTTAACACCATATATTTT
TRBJ2-5 | TRBV7-2 | . | TRBD1 | 16 | CASSFMAGGLRETQYF | TGTGCCAGCAGCTTTATGGCAGGGGGCCTTCGAGAGACCCAGTACTTC
TRBJ2-2 | TRBV7-9 | . | . | 12 | CASSFYTGELFF | TGTGCCAGCAGCTTCTACACCGGGGAGCTGTTTTTT
TRBJ1-4 | TRBV29-1 | . | . | 12 | CSVGPTNEKLFF | TGCAGCGTTGGGCCGACTAATGAAAAACTGTTTTTT
TRBJ2-7 | TRBV27 | once | . | 15 | CASSLWGLGAYEQYF | TGTGCCAGCAGTCTCTGGGGCCTCGGCGCCTACGAGCAGTACTTC
TRBJ2-2 | TRBV24-1 | few | . | 14 | CATSFTGQDGELFF | TGTGCCACCAGCTTCACAGGGCAAGACGGGGAGCTGTTTTTT
TRBJ1-5 | TRBV15 | . | . | 19 | CATSRDERGFMGSRQPQHF | TGTGCCACCAGCAGAGATGAGAGGGGGTTCATGGGAAGTCGTCAGCCCCAGCATTTT
TRBJ2-7 | TRBV19 | . | TRBD2 | 17 | CASSIAGTSGVGYEQYF | TGTGCCAGTAGTATAGCCGGGACTAGCGGAGTGGGCTACGAGCAGTACTTC
TRBJ2-5 | TRBV7-6 | once | TRBD2 | 17 | CASSLGTSGAVQETQYF | TGTGCCAGCAGCTTAGGGACTAGCGGGGCGGTACAAGAGACCCAGTACTTC
TRBJ2-5 | TRBV6-2/TRBV6-3 | . | TRBD2 | 15 | CASSAPGRARETQYF | TGTGCCAGCAGTGCACCTGGGAGGGCCCGGGAGACCCAGTACTTC
TRBJ2-3 | TRBV19 | . | TRBD2 | 15 | CASKRTGGPSDTQYF | TGTGCCAGTAAGAGGACGGGAGGGCCGTCAGATACGCAGTATTTT
TRBJ2-7 | TRBV5-4 | . | . | 13 | CASSPAGSYEQYF | TGTGCCAGCAGTCCGGCGGGATCCTACGAGCAGTACTTC
TRBJ2-3 | TRBV9 | . | TRBD1 | 15 | CASSARTGWTDTQYF | TGTGCCAGCAGCGCGAGGACAGGGTGGACAGATACGCAGTATTTT
TRBJ2-7 | TRBV7-7 | . | . | 12 | CASSLEDGEQYF | TGTGCTAGCAGCTTGGAGGACGGCGAGCAGTACTTC
TRBJ2-5 | TRBV18 | . | . | 14 | CASSPQGGQETQYF | TGTGCCAGCTCACCCCAGGGAGGCCAAGAGACCCAGTACTTC
TRBJ2-7 | TRBV5-1 | . | TRBD2 | 15 | CASSPTTSGGGEQYF | TGCGCCAGCAGCCCAACGACTAGCGGGGGTGGGGAGCAGTACTTC
TRBJ2-2 | TRBV2 | . | TRBD1 | 13 | CASRGQGIGELFF | TGTGCCAGCAGGGGACAGGGAATCGGGGAGCTGTTTTTT
TRBJ2-1 | TRBV28 | . | . | 15 | CASSPRRSSYNEQFF | TGTGCCAGCAGTCCACGACGGAGCTCCTACAATGAGCAGTTCTTC
TRBJ1-1 | TRBV2 | few | . | 16 | CASSARRESGNTEAFF | TGTGCCAGCAGTGCCCGGCGGGAGTCGGGGAACACTGAAGCTTTCTTT
TRBJ2-5 | TRBV18 | . | . | 15 | CASSPEAAATQTQYF | TGTGCCAGCTCACCAGAAGCGGCCGCAACACAGACCCAGTACTTC
TRBJ2-7 | TRBV24-1 | . | . | 13 | CATSDPGSYEQYF | TGTGCCACCAGTGATCCCGGCTCCTACGAGCAGTACTTC
TRBJ2-3 | TRBV2 | . | . | 14 | CASSANRATDTQYF | TGTGCCAGCAGTGCGAACAGGGCCACAGATACGCAGTATTTT
TRBJ2-1 | TRBV24-1 | . | TRBD1 | 18 | CATSDLPLGQGRDNEQFF | TGTGCCACCAGTGATTTGCCCCTAGGACAGGGGCGGGACAATGAGCAGTTCTTC
TRBJ1-3 | TRBV4-2 | . | . | 15 | CASSQEIRHGNTIYF | TGTGCCAGCAGCCAAGAAATAAGACATGGAAACACCATATATTTT
TRBJ1-2 | TRBV24-1 | . | . | 12 | CATSEQGGGYTF | TGTGCCACCAGTGAGCAGGGAGGTGGCTACACCTTC
TRBJ2-1 | TRBV20-1 | . | . | 11 | CSAKYSDEQFF | TGCAGTGCTAAATATAGCGATGAGCAGTTCTTC
TRBJ2-7 | TRBV19 | . | . | 15 | CASSISYRVKVEQYF | TGTGCCAGTAGTATCTCGTATCGGGTAAAGGTCGAGCAGTACTTC